The sequence of this TCR beta chain was determined in a study of cytomegalovirus exposure and HLA in healthy donors. Regarding the study as a whole: Accurate prediction of most subjects' HLA-A and HLA-B alleles from TCR beta sequences was reported.

It was with 60 Vbeta and 13 Jbeta primers that the PCR ran. Clones were sequenced by immunoSEQ multiplex PCR, and TCRdb holds only the in-frame ones, with some missing. The sample consists of over 150,000 clones, 65% to 70% of them appearing once. For this clone: Its matching antigen is unknown.

The sequence came from a woman younger than 35 in good health and CMV-seropositive. Input material: PBMCs.

This CDR3 is CASSFDRVRETQYF. The CDR3, as DNA: TGTGCCAGCAGCTTCGACAGGGTGCGGGAGACCCAGTACTTC. The rearrangement uses TRBV11-2 and TRBJ2-5; TRBD1 aligns across 7 bases. From germline, CDR1 is SGHAT and CDR2 FQNNGV. The CDR3 extends over 14 amino acids. V shed 3 bases, J shed 5 bases, and the junction held 6 bases outside the gene matches.